Listed below are T cell receptor beta chains from one sample, sequenced in a study of tumor-infiltrating lymphocytes in primary liver carcinoma. TCRdb passed the multiplex PCR reads through MiXCR, listing each CDR3 protein once. The data show over 100,000 distinct CDR3 sequences, with about two thirds seen just once and more than 8% held by the top ten. The sequencing input was tumor-adjacent normal liver tissue. These receptors came from a woman aged 60-75 years with primary liver carcinoma and hepatitis B virus infection. CDR3s include the opening cysteine and the closing phenylalanine or tryptophan. A clone size is listed for some rows: how often the clone was seen (once, few, many), or a class if it is expanded.

TRBV11-1,TRBJ1-6,.,CATSRTLVSHLHF
TRBV20-1,TRBJ2-7,.,CSARDGGGITYEQYF
TRBV6-6,TRBJ2-2,.,CVSSRTGITGELVF
TRBV11-2,TRBJ1-4,.,CASSLDPSDRGPSNEKLFF
TRBV7-9,TRBJ2-5,.,CTSSLASETQYF
TRBV11-2,TRBJ1-1,few,CTSSPAVSWSTEAFF
TRBV11-2,TRBJ2-3,.,CASSLGIQRSTDTQFF
TRBV28,TRBJ1-2,.,CATSLLNENYGYTF
TRBV28,TRBJ2-5,few,CASSPRTRMQTQYF
TRBV6-1,TRBJ2-7,.,CACSRGQYTYVQYF
TRBV29-1,TRBJ2-6,once,CSVDDPGRGADILTF
TRBV7-8,TRBJ1-2,.,CASSHVLGQANYGYTF
TRBV6-5,TRBJ2-7,.,CTSSSDSSDYEQYF
TRBV28,TRBJ2-3,.,CASSFVSGTDAQYF
TRBV6-5,TRBJ1-3,.,CASSYGRSSGNSIYF
TRBV12-5,TRBJ2-1,medium-sized,CASGLKLNGEQFF
TRBV7-8,TRBJ1-1,.,CASSNWATSGTEAFF
TRBV6-2/TRBV6-3,TRBJ2-3,.,CTSRPHVAALDTQYF
TRBV6-5,TRBJ1-3,once,CASSHGWGRHAGNTINF
TRBV6-6,TRBJ2-7,.,CASREAGGRKQYF
TRBV11-2,TRBJ2-1,.,CTSIFTPLRSSYNKQFF
TRBV10-3,TRBJ2-7,many,CATTDTQGGEQYF
TRBV20-1,TRBJ1-2,.,CSAREGQGGYYGYTF
TRBV11-1,TRBJ2-7,.,CVSSLGYLREHYF
TRBV4-2,TRBJ2-7,.,CASSHVTGGAYEKYF
TRBV6-6,TRBJ2-7,many,CASSNDGGSSYEQYF
TRBV6-2/TRBV6-3,TRBJ2-1,.,CASSLTSGKNEQSF
TRBV11-3,TRBJ2-1,.,CASSPGSSYNEWFF
TRBV5-4,TRBJ2-1,.,CASIPDSPYNEQFF
TRBV12-3/TRBV12-4,TRBJ2-1,.,CASSLSGTSGDKEQFF
TRBV5-1,TRBJ1-2,.,CASSLKRANYGYTF
TRBV29-1,TRBJ2-7,.,CSVIAGDGSEHYF
TRBV15,TRBJ2-1,few,CATSGLAGYNEQFF